The clone carrying this TCR beta chain occurred once. This record belongs to a study of blood T cell repertoires in COVID-19. Study-level information: T cells, B-cell-depleted T cells, or PBMCs provided the cDNA or gDNA that served as material.

Method: immunoSEQ multiplex PCR; TCRdb's copy keeps in-frame clones and lacks some. The sample contains 300,000 or so clones, around 89% of which appear only once. This CDR3 has 15 residues. The V gene's germline CDR1 is SNHLY and CDR2 FYNNEI. V gave up 4 bases and J gave up 2 bases; unmatched junction bases: 4. The chain uses TRBV2 and TRBJ2-5; 10 bases are a match to TRBD2. Sequenced input: peripheral blood. This sequence was found in a woman aged 25 to 39 who had recovered from COVID-19. CDR3 residues: CASSVGTSDQETQYF. CDR3 coding DNA: TGTGCCAGCAGTGTAGGGACTAGCGATCAAGAGACCCAGTACTTC.